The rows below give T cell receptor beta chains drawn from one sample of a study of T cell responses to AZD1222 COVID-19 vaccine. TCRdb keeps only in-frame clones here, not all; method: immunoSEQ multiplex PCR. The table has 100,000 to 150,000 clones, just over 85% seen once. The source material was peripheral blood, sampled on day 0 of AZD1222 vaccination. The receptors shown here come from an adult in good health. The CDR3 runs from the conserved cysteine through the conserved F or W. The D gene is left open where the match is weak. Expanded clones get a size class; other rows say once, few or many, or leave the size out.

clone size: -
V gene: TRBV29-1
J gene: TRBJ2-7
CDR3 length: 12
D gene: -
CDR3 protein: CSVDGQGYEQYF
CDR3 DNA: TGCAGCGTTGACGGACAAGGCTACGAGCAGTACTTC

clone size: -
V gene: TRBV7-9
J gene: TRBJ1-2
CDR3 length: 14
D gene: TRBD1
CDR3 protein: CASSLEGAGYGYTF
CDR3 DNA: TGTGCCAGCAGCTTAGAGGGGGCAGGCTATGGCTACACCTTC

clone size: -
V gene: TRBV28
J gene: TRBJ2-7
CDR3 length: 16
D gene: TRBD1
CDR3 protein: CASTEQAGQGAGEQYF
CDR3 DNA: TGTGCCAGCACCGAACAGGCGGGACAGGGGGCAGGGGAGCAGTACTTC

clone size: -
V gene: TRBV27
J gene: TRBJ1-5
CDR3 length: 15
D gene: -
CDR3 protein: CASSLAGGNNQPQHF
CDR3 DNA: TGTGCCAGCAGTTTAGCGGGGGGCAACAATCAGCCCCAGCATTTT

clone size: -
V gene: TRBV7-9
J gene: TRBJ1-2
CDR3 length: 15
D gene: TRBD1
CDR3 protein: CASSFGTGGGSGYTF
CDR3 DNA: TGTGCCAGCAGCTTCGGGACAGGGGGCGGATCTGGCTACACCTTC

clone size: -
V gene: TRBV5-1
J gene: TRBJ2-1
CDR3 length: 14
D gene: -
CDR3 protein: CASSLGQGRNEQFF
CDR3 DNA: TGCGCCAGCAGCTTAGGGCAGGGTAGGAATGAGCAGTTCTTC

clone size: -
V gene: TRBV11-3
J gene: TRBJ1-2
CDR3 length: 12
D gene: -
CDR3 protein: CASSFGGSTQTF
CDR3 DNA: TGTGCCAGCAGCTTTGGGGGATCCACCCAAACCTTC

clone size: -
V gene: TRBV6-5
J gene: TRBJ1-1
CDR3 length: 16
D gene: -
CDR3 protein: CASSYSSRGWDTEAFF
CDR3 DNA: TGTGCCAGCAGTTACTCCTCCAGGGGTTGGGACACTGAAGCTTTCTTT

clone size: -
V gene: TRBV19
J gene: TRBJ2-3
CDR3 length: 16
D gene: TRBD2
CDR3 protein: CASSGRLAGATDTQYF
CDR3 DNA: TGTGCCAGTAGTGGGAGACTAGCGGGAGCAACAGATACGCAGTATTTT

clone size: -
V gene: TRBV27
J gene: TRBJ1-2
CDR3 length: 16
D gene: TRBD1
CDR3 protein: CASSSPLGQGVNGYTF
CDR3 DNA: TGTGCCAGCAGTTCCCCCCTCGGACAGGGAGTTAATGGCTACACCTTC

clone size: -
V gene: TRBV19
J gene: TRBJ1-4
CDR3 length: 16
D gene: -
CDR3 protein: CASTSSPEGLIEKLFF
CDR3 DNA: TGTGCCAGTACCAGCTCCCCCGAGGGGCTGATTGAAAAACTGTTTTTT

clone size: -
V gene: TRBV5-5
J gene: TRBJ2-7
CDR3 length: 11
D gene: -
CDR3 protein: CASSRNYEQYF
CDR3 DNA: TGTGCCAGCAGTCGCAATTACGAGCAGTACTTC

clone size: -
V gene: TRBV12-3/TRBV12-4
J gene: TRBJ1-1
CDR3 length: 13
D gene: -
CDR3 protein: CASSTQGGTEAFF
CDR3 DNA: TGTGCCAGCAGTACACAGGGAGGGACTGAAGCTTTCTTT

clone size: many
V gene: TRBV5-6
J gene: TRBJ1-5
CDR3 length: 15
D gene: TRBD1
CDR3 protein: CASSLVDREDQPQHF
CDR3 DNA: TGTGCCAGCAGCTTGGTTGACAGGGAGGACCAGCCCCAGCATTTT

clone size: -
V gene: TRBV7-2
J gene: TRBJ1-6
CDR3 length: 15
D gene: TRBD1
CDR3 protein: CASSSGQGYNSPLHF
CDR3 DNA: TGTGCCAGCAGCTCAGGACAGGGTTATAATTCACCCCTCCACTTT

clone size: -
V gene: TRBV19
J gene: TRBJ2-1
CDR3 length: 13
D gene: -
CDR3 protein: CASSTYPAVEQFF
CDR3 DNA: TGTGCCAGTAGTACGTATCCCGCGGTTGAGCAGTTCTTC

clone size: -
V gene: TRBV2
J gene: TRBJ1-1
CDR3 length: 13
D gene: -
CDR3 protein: CASPLDTNTEAFF
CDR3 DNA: TGTGCCAGCCCCTTAGATACGAACACTGAAGCTTTCTTT

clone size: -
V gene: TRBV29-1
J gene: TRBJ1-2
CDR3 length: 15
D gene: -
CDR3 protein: CSVGAGNRLNYGYTF
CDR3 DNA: TGCAGCGTGGGGGCGGGCAACAGACTAAACTATGGCTACACCTTC

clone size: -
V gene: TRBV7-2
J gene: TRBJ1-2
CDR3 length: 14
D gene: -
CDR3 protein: CASSSPDTRKGYTF
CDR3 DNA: TGTGCCAGCAGCTCCCCAGACACCCGGAAGGGCTACACCTTC

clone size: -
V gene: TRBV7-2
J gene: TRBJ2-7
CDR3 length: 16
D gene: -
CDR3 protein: CASSPQYGRGSYEQYF
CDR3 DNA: TGTGCCAGCAGCCCACAGTACGGACGGGGGTCCTACGAGCAGTACTTC

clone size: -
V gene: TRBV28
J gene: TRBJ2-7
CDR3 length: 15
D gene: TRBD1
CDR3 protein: CASSGTGGPTYEQYF
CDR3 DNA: TGTGCCAGCAGTGGCACAGGGGGCCCAACCTACGAGCAGTACTTC

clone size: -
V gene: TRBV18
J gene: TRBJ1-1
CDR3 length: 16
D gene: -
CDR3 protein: CASSPLETPLGTEAFF
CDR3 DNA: TGTGCCAGCTCACCACTGGAAACACCCCTGGGCACTGAAGCTTTCTTT

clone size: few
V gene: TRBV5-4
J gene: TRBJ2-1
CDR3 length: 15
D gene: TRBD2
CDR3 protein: CASSPGLAGRNEQFF
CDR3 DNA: TGTGCCAGCAGCCCAGGACTAGCGGGAAGGAATGAGCAGTTCTTC

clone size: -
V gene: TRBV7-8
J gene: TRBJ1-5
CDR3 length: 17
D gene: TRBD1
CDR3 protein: CASSLKQGGYSNQPQHF
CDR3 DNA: TGTGCCAGCAGCTTAAAACAGGGGGGGTATAGCAATCAGCCCCAGCATTTT

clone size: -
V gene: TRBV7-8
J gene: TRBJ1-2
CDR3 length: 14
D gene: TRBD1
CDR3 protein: CASSLGTGFYGYTF
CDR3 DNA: TGTGCCAGCAGCTTAGGGACAGGGTTTTATGGCTACACCTTC

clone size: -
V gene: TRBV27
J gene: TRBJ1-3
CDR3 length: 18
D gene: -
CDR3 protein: CASSTRPYRVGGGNTIYF
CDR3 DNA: TGTGCCAGCAGTACCCGGCCCTACAGGGTTGGGGGGGGAAACACCATATATTTT

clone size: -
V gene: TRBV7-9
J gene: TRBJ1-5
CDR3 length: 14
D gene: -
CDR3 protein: CASSPSGGNQPQHF
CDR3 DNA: TGTGCCAGCAGCCCCTCCGGAGGAAATCAGCCCCAGCATTTT